The 21 T cell receptor beta chains below come from one sample, sequenced in a study of cytomegalovirus exposure and HLA in healthy donors. The PCR contained 60 Vbeta and 13 Jbeta primers. Using immunoSEQ multiplex PCR, the repertoire was profiled, and TCRdb retains in-frame clones only, with some absent. The sample holds approximately 140,000 clones; over 60% are singletons and the top ten take about 1.7%. The sequenced material came from PBMCs. These receptors were collected from a female donor in good health and CMV-seronegative.

This clone has more than one count but fewer than ten. The V and J genes are TRBV5-4 and TRBJ1-3; D unresolved. This CDR3 has 16 residues. The germline CDR1 and CDR2 sequences are SGHNT and YYREEE (reference sequence). V was clipped by 4 bases and J by 1 base, with 15 bases between them. CDR3 region: CASSPFGESSGNTIYF. CDR3 sequence (DNA): TGTGCCAGCAGCCCCTTTGGGGAGAGTTCTGGAAACACCATATATTTT.

The genes are TRBV9 and TRBJ2-1; a weak D match, TRBD2 (5 bases). V lost 0 bases, J lost 8 bases, and 15 bases lay in between. CDR3 length: 15 amino acids. CDR1 and CDR2 (germline): SGDLS, YYNGEE. The CDR3 region is CASSVAMRVGDEQFF. CDR3 bases: TGTGCCAGCAGCGTAGCTATGCGGGTCGGGGATGAGCAGTTCTTC.

This clone was seen only a few times. The V gene is TRBV29-1, the J gene TRBJ1-3; D not resolved. The CDR3 runs to 13 residues. V shed 5 bases and J shed 1 base, with 9 bases lying between them. CDR1 SQVTM and CDR2 ANQGSEA come from the germline V gene. CDR3 DNA sequence: TGCAGCGTTACATTTCGTTCTGGAAACACCATATATTTT. It codes for CSVTFRSGNTIYF.

There are a few counts of this clone. The J gene is TRBJ1-2, the V gene TRBV6-5; D perhaps matches TRBD1 (5 bases). Trimming removed 5 bases at V and 5 bases at J, with 15 bases between. CDR1 is MNHEY and CDR2 is SVGAGI in the germline V gene. This CDR3 spans 14 amino acids. CDR3 nucleotides: TGTGCCAGCAGTGACTTTAGGGGCGAATATGGCTACACCTTC. The encoded protein is CASSDFRGEYGYTF.

V is TRBV7-8 and J is TRBJ2-1; D gene ambiguous. V was cut by 5 bases and J by 5 bases, with 7 bases left in between. Per germline, CDR1 SGHVS and CDR2 FQNEAQ. The CDR3 contains 12 residues. CDR3 sequence (DNA): TGTGCCAGCAGCCCCGCGGACAATGAGCAGTTCTTC. This translates into CASSPADNEQFF.

This clone was seen only once. The chain recombines TRBV9 with TRBJ1-2, with D tentatively TRBD1 (5 bases). Germline lookup yields CDR1 SGDLS and CDR2 YYNGEE. Trimming stripped 0 bases from V and 5 bases from J, with 14 bases between. The CDR3 has 15 amino acids. The chain's CDR3 is CASSVGAGLGYGYTF. CDR3 DNA sequence: TGTGCCAGCAGCGTAGGGGCAGGGCTAGGGTATGGCTACACCTTC.

The count of this clone is one. A junction boundary mismatches the germline segment, possibly from a read error. This chain joins TRBV9 and TRBJ2-6, with 7 bases matching TRBD2. This CDR3 comprises 17 residues. Germline V gene data show CDR1 as SGDLS and CDR2 as YYNGEE. CDR3 bases: TGTGCCAGCAGCGTGCTGGCAGGCCTTGGGGGGGTCAACGTCCTGACTTTC. Protein sequence: CASSVLAGLGGVNVLTF.

The chain uses TRBV6-1 and TRBJ1-2; unclear D gene. V lost 1 base and J lost 8, with 14 bases in between. The CDR3 has 14 amino acids. Germline-derived CDR1 and CDR2 are MNHNS and SASEGT. The CDR3 sequence: CASSEVGGSWGYTF. The CDR3 DNA sequence: TGTGCCAGCAGTGAAGTCGGAGGATCCTGGGGCTACACCTTC.

This clone was picked up one time. The chain recombines TRBV28 with TRBJ1-2; D may be TRBD1 (5 bases). The CDR3 has 16 residues. The V and J ends lost 2 bases and 4 bases respectively, with 17 bases between them. Germline values: CDR1 MDHEN, CDR2 SYDVKM. The CDR3 DNA reads as TGTGCCAGCAGTTTAAAGGAGTCAGGGTGGGGCTATGGCTACACCTTC. This encodes CASSLKESGWGYGYTF.

J is TRBJ1-1 and V is TRBV9; 7 bases line up with TRBD1. The CDR3 runs 14 residues. Germline loops: CDR1 SGDLS, CDR2 YYNGEE. V shed 4 bases and J 7 bases; nucleotides not matched to a gene: 10. This CDR3 reads CASSTQQGSGEAFF. The CDR3 bases are TGTGCCAGCAGCACCCAACAGGGGTCCGGTGAAGCTTTCTTT.

The rearrangement uses TRBV5-8 and TRBJ2-3, with TRBD2 matching over 8 bases. CDR3 length equals 17 residues. Germline CDR1 is SGHTS and CDR2 is YDEGEE. The V and J ends lost 1 base and 0 bases, in that order; junction bases with no gene match: 7. The CDR3 loop reads CASSLSVSSGSTDTQYF. Written as DNA, the CDR3 is TGTGCCAGCAGCTTGAGCGTTTCTAGCGGGAGCACAGATACGCAGTATTTT.

The chain combines TRBV11-2 with TRBJ1-1, with 8 bases aligning to TRBD1. The CDR3 covers 15 residues. CDR1 is SGHAT and CDR2 is FQNNGV in the germline V gene. V shed 3 bases, J shed 0 bases, and the junction held 3 bases outside the gene matches. The DNA of the CDR3 is TGTGCCAGCAGCTTCAGGGGGCTCATGAACACTGAAGCTTTCTTT. Its translation is CASSFRGLMNTEAFF.

The V call is TRBV10-3, the J call TRBJ1-1; 9 bases are shared with TRBD1. Germline V gives CDR1 ENHRY, CDR2 SYGVKD. CDR3 length equals 13 residues. Unmatched junction bases numbered 3, after V lost 5 bases and J lost 5 bases. CDR3 in amino acids: CAISTTGGTEAFF. For the CDR3, the DNA is TGTGCCATCAGTACGACAGGGGGAACTGAAGCTTTCTTT.

Here the CDR3 DNA reads TGTGCCAGTAGTATCACAGGAGCCGGTAGTACGCAGTATTTT. This gives the protein CASSITGAGSTQYF. The chain uses TRBV19 and TRBJ2-3, with TRBD1 as a possible D gene (5 bases). The CDR3 consists of 14 residues. V was pared by 3 bases and J by 8 bases, with 15 bases between. CDR1 LNHDA and CDR2 SQIVND come from the germline V gene (reference sequence).

This CDR3 is CASSLVDGRDEQFF. Here the CDR3 DNA reads TGCGCCAGCAGCTTGGTGGACGGGAGGGATGAGCAGTTCTTC. This chain links TRBV5-1 with TRBJ2-1, with 8 bases fitting TRBD2. The CDR3 is made up of 14 amino acids. V shed 0 bases and J 8 bases; nucleotides not matched to a gene: 4. Germline assignment: CDR1 SGHRS and CDR2 YFSETQ.

V and J are TRBV2 and TRBJ2-5; 9 bases are shared with TRBD1. Germline V gene lookup returns CDR1 SNHLY and CDR2 FYNNEI. The ends lost 6 bases at V and 2 bases at J; junction bases unmatched: 7. CDR3 length: 15 amino acids. The CDR3 nucleotides are TGTGCCAGCAGAATCGGGACAGGGCAACAAGAGACCCAGTACTTC. Its protein is CASRIGTGQQETQYF.

The genes are TRBV28 and TRBJ2-7; 10 nucleotides agree with TRBD1. Germline V lookup: CDR1 MDHEN, CDR2 SYDVKM. After removal of 4 bases from V and 6 bases from J, the junction contained 9 bases not matched to a gene. This CDR3 comprises 15 residues. CDR3 residues: CASSSPGTGEREQYF. The CDR3 DNA sequence: TGTGCCAGCAGTTCACCCGGGACAGGGGAACGCGAGCAGTACTTC. Full variable domain (missing parts from reference TRBV28 and TRBJ2-7): DVKVTQSSRYLVKRTGEKVFLECVQDMDHENMFWYRQDPGLGLRLIYFSYDVKMKEKGDIPEGYSVSREKKERFSLILESASTNQTSMYLCASSSPGTGEREQYFGPGTRLTVT.

This clone has only one observation. This chain links TRBV12-5 with TRBJ1-5; 7 positions agree with TRBD1. This CDR3 has 14 residues. Trimming cost V 6 bases and J 4 bases; bases outside gene matches: 6. Germline V CDR1 and CDR2: LGHNT, FRNRAP. The CDR3 sequence: CASGHSTGNQPQHF. The DNA of the CDR3 is TGTGCTAGTGGCCACTCGACAGGGAATCAGCCCCAGCATTTT.

The chain combines TRBV4-1 with TRBJ2-7; possibly TRBD2 for D (5 bases). V lost 0 bases, J lost 2 bases, and 11 bases lay in between. The CDR3 has 15 residues. Germline V gives CDR1 MGHRA, CDR2 YSYEKL. CDR3 nucleotides: TGCGCCAGCAGCCAAGAAGAGGGTCTGACCTACGAGCAGTACTTC. It is translated as CASSQEEGLTYEQYF.

This clone was counted between two and nine times. J is TRBJ2-1 and V is TRBV2, with TRBD1 as a possible D gene (6 bases). With 6 bases removed from V and 1 base from J, the gap between germline ends came to 13 bases. This CDR3 comprises 15 residues. The germline CDR1 and CDR2 sequences are SNHLY and FYNNEI. Here the CDR3 DNA reads TGTGCCAGCAGAGGGGGTCTAACTTCCTACAATGAGCAGTTCTTC. Its translation is CASRGGLTSYNEQFF.

The chain combines TRBV6-1 with TRBJ2-7; TRBD1 agrees at 7 bases. With 4 bases clipped from V and 5 bases from J, the junction kept 11 bases outside the gene matches. This CDR3 is 15 amino acids long. Germline assignment: CDR1 MNHNS and CDR2 SASEGT. In nucleotides, the CDR3 is TGTGCCAGCAGTGCAGAGACAGGGAATACGCACGAGCAGTACTTC. Amino acid sequence: CASSAETGNTHEQYF.